Listed below are T cell receptor beta chains from one sample, sequenced in a study of cytotoxic CD8 clonotypes in ibrutinib-treated CLL. Profiling relied on immunoSEQ multiplex PCR, and the TCRdb table lists in-frame clones only, not all of them. In the table there are some 200,000 clones, 79% of which are singletons. The material sequenced was PBMCs, taken after 12 months of ibrutinib treatment. These receptors were collected from a human donor with chronic lymphocytic leukemia. Both conserved end residues are part of each CDR3. D genes are given only for firm matches. Clone size appears in some rows only: once, few, many, or a class for an expanded clone.

V gene: TRBV5-4; J gene: TRBJ2-7; D gene: NA; clone size: NA; CDR3 protein: CASSLGGGGYEQYF; CDR3 DNA: TGTGCCAGCAGCTTAGGAGGGGGCGGCTACGAGCAGTACTTC
V gene: TRBV7-3; J gene: TRBJ2-1; D gene: TRBD1; clone size: NA; CDR3 protein: CASSPIEGANEQFF; CDR3 DNA: TGTGCCAGCAGCCCTATTGAGGGGGCCAATGAGCAGTTCTTC
V gene: TRBV5-4; J gene: TRBJ1-4; D gene: NA; clone size: once; CDR3 protein: CASSLEAAPHEKLFF; CDR3 DNA: TGTGCCAGCAGCTTGGAAGCAGCCCCTCATGAAAAACTGTTTTTT
V gene: TRBV7-9; J gene: TRBJ1-6; D gene: NA; clone size: NA; CDR3 protein: CASSGEYNSPLHF; CDR3 DNA: TGTGCCAGCAGTGGGGAGTATAATTCACCCCTCCACTTT
V gene: TRBV30; J gene: TRBJ2-1; D gene: NA; clone size: once; CDR3 protein: CAWSRGNIGDEQFF; CDR3 DNA: TGTGCCTGGAGCCGAGGGAACATTGGCGATGAGCAGTTCTTC
V gene: TRBV9; J gene: TRBJ1-5; D gene: NA; clone size: NA; CDR3 protein: CASSVEPLPYSNQPQHF; CDR3 DNA: TGTGCCAGCAGCGTAGAACCACTACCATATAGCAATCAGCCCCAGCATTTT
V gene: TRBV28; J gene: TRBJ2-5; D gene: NA; clone size: NA; CDR3 protein: CASSSPAFSETQYF; CDR3 DNA: TGTGCCAGCAGTTCCCCGGCCTTCTCGGAGACCCAGTACTTC
V gene: TRBV6-5; J gene: TRBJ2-1; D gene: NA; clone size: NA; CDR3 protein: CASSYGLTNYNEQFF; CDR3 DNA: TGTGCCAGCAGTTACGGGCTAACCAACTACAATGAGCAGTTCTTC
V gene: TRBV5-1; J gene: TRBJ2-5; D gene: NA; clone size: NA; CDR3 protein: CASSLEGTNQETQYF; CDR3 DNA: TGCGCCAGCAGCTTGGAGGGGACAAACCAAGAGACCCAGTACTTC
V gene: TRBV10-2; J gene: TRBJ1-2; D gene: TRBD1; clone size: NA; CDR3 protein: CASSDHSGQGSGYTF; CDR3 DNA: TGCGCCAGCAGTGACCACTCGGGACAGGGAAGCGGCTACACCTTC
V gene: TRBV5-1; J gene: TRBJ1-2; D gene: NA; clone size: NA; CDR3 protein: CASSEQANNYGYTF; CDR3 DNA: TGCGCCAGCAGCGAGCAGGCTAATAACTATGGCTACACCTTC
V gene: TRBV4-1; J gene: TRBJ1-2; D gene: NA; clone size: NA; CDR3 protein: CASSQTGTPFDGYTF; CDR3 DNA: TGCGCCAGCAGCCAAACCGGGACACCGTTCGACGGCTACACCTTC
V gene: TRBV6-1; J gene: TRBJ2-5; D gene: NA; clone size: NA; CDR3 protein: CASSEGPGGETQYF; CDR3 DNA: TGTGCCAGCAGTGAAGGGCCTGGCGGGGAGACCCAGTACTTC
V gene: TRBV6-5; J gene: TRBJ2-1; D gene: TRBD2; clone size: NA; CDR3 protein: CASSYSASGGAGKFF; CDR3 DNA: TGTGCCAGCAGTTACTCGGCTAGCGGGGGGGCCGGAAAGTTCTTC
V gene: TRBV6-5; J gene: TRBJ2-7; D gene: NA; clone size: NA; CDR3 protein: CASTPLGTYEQYF; CDR3 DNA: TGTGCCAGCACTCCACTCGGTACCTACGAGCAGTACTTC
V gene: TRBV18; J gene: TRBJ2-7; D gene: NA; clone size: NA; CDR3 protein: CASSPPFLYEQYF; CDR3 DNA: TGTGCCAGCTCACCACCCTTCCTCTACGAGCAGTACTTC
V gene: TRBV7-6; J gene: TRBJ1-1; D gene: NA; clone size: NA; CDR3 protein: CASSLDRQNTEAFF; CDR3 DNA: TGTGCCAGCAGCTTAGACAGGCAGAACACTGAAGCTTTCTTT
V gene: TRBV15; J gene: TRBJ2-1; D gene: NA; clone size: NA; CDR3 protein: CATSRERYNEQFF; CDR3 DNA: TGTGCCACCAGCAGAGAGAGGTACAATGAGCAGTTCTTC
V gene: TRBV6-6; J gene: TRBJ2-2; D gene: TRBD2; clone size: few; CDR3 protein: CAILLGGANTGELFF; CDR3 DNA: TGTGCCATCCTCCTGGGGGGGGCGAACACCGGGGAGCTGTTTTTT
V gene: TRBV15; J gene: TRBJ1-2; D gene: NA; clone size: NA; CDR3 protein: CATSRDRGRDGYTF; CDR3 DNA: TGTGCCACCAGCAGAGATCGTGGCAGAGATGGCTACACCTTC
V gene: TRBV28; J gene: TRBJ2-1; D gene: NA; clone size: NA; CDR3 protein: CASSEESHNEQFF; CDR3 DNA: TGTGCCAGCAGCGAAGAATCACACAATGAGCAGTTCTTC
V gene: TRBV25-1; J gene: TRBJ2-5; D gene: NA; clone size: NA; CDR3 protein: CASSDPAQTQYF; CDR3 DNA: TGTGCCAGCAGTGACCCAGCACAGACCCAGTACTTC
V gene: TRBV5-1; J gene: TRBJ1-1; D gene: NA; clone size: NA; CDR3 protein: CASSPGLSNTEAFF; CDR3 DNA: TGCGCCAGCAGCCCGGGACTCTCCAACACTGAAGCTTTCTTT
V gene: TRBV19; J gene: TRBJ1-6; D gene: NA; clone size: NA; CDR3 protein: CASSSQGPALHF; CDR3 DNA: TGTGCCAGTAGTAGCCAGGGACCGGCCCTCCACTTT
V gene: TRBV5-4; J gene: TRBJ2-7; D gene: TRBD2; clone size: NA; CDR3 protein: CASSRDPSGRASYEQYF; CDR3 DNA: TGTGCCAGCAGCCGAGATCCTAGCGGGAGGGCCTCCTACGAGCAGTACTTC
V gene: TRBV11-2; J gene: TRBJ1-4; D gene: NA; clone size: once; CDR3 protein: CASSLDRFSTNEKLFF; CDR3 DNA: TGTGCCAGCAGCCTAGACAGGTTTTCAACTAATGAAAAACTGTTTTTT
V gene: TRBV5-6; J gene: TRBJ1-1; D gene: NA; clone size: NA; CDR3 protein: CASSLLGDSLYTEAFF; CDR3 DNA: TGTGCCAGCAGCTTGTTAGGGGATAGCTTGTACACTGAAGCTTTCTTT
V gene: TRBV6-1; J gene: TRBJ2-1; D gene: NA; clone size: NA; CDR3 protein: CASKEGNGGLRVF; CDR3 DNA: TGTGCCAGCAAAGAGGGTAATGGAGGACTGCGGGTCTTC
V gene: TRBV4-2; J gene: TRBJ2-6; D gene: TRBD1; clone size: NA; CDR3 protein: CASSQDDRGFVANVLTF; CDR3 DNA: TGTGCCAGCAGCCAAGATGACAGGGGTTTTGTCGCCAACGTCCTGACTTTC
V gene: TRBV7-8; J gene: TRBJ2-7; D gene: TRBD2; clone size: NA; CDR3 protein: CASSLTSGRGREQYF; CDR3 DNA: TGTGCCAGCAGCCTGACTAGCGGGAGAGGTCGCGAGCAGTACTTC